This TCR beta chain was recovered during a study of cytomegalovirus exposure and HLA in healthy donors. Study results and limitations: Some public TCRs appeared in many individuals, while most sequences were rare. A later analysis reportedly found that, within productive TCRs, an Asian-associated ancestry cluster had fewer N-insertions than the mean observed across the roughly 670 donors. The study dropped some indistinguishable V segments, TRBV6-2 and TRBV6-3 among them. Reportedly, cytomegalovirus status was diagnosed with high sensitivity and specificity.

Comments on this clone: What it binds is unknown.

The PCR was carried out with 60 Vbeta primers and 13 Jbeta primers. TCRdb's copy holds only in-frame clones and misses some; the assay was immunoSEQ multiplex PCR. The table lists approximately 210,000 clones, about 88% of them singletons. The length of the CDR3 is 16 residues. With 4 bases removed from V and 2 bases from J, the gap between germline ends came to 12 bases. CDR1 is MDHEN and CDR2 is SYDVKM in the germline V gene. Sample: PBMCs. The V and J genes are TRBV28 and TRBJ2-6; possibly TRBD2 for D (5 bases). The receptor's source is a woman in her late teens or twenties in good health and CMV-seronegative. CDR3 amino acids: CASSSLTRPGANVLTF. CDR3 nucleotides: TGTGCCAGCAGTTCCCTTACTAGGCCTGGGGCCAACGTCCTGACTTTC.